The 30 T cell receptor beta chains presented below share a single source sample, sequenced in a study of cytomegalovirus exposure and HLA in healthy donors. Researchers ran the PCR with 60 Vbeta and 13 Jbeta primers. Assay used: immunoSEQ multiplex PCR; TCRdb lists only in-frame clones, some missing. The sample consists of 85,000 to 120,000 clones, roughly 82% of them appearing once. The sequenced material came from PBMCs. Receptor source: a man aged 50-59 years in good health and CMV-seronegative.

The chain has TRBV6-6 and TRBJ1-2, with D unclear. The V gene's germline CDR1 is MNHNY and CDR2 SVGAGI (reference sequence). The V gene lost 7 bases and the J gene lost 4 bases, with 16 bases spanning the gap. The CDR3 is 14 amino acids. The CDR3: CASINGGPSYGYTF. The CDR3 DNA is TGTGCCAGCATCAACGGCGGTCCAAGCTATGGCTACACCTTC.

The chain couples TRBV5-6 to TRBJ1-5, with no clear D. V lost 0 bases to trimming and J lost 7 bases, with 11 bases between them. Germline V gene data show CDR1 as SGHDT and CDR2 as YYEEEE. This CDR3 is 14 amino acids long. CDR3 in amino acids: CASSLAGMGQPQHF. The DNA for the CDR3 is TGTGCCAGCAGCTTGGCCGGGATGGGACAGCCCCAGCATTTT.

The rearrangement joins TRBV19 to TRBJ1-1; unclear D gene. Trimming pared 5 bases from V and 8 bases from J, leaving 15 bases between. This CDR3 has 13 amino acids. Germline V CDR1 and CDR2: LNHDA, SQIVND (reference sequence). CDR3 nucleotide sequence: TGTGCCAGTAGTCTGTCCCCTGAGGGAGAAGCTTTCTTT. This gives the protein CASSLSPEGEAFF.

The chain combines TRBV28 with TRBJ2-5; tentatively, D is TRBD2 (5 bases). This CDR3 comprises 15 residues. Trimming took off 5 bases at V and 5 bases at J, with 18 bases between the two ends. Per germline, CDR1 MDHEN and CDR2 SYDVKM. CDR3 sequence: CASSRSRREHETQYF. The CDR3 nucleotides read TGTGCCAGCAGTCGCAGCCGAAGGGAGCACGAGACCCAGTACTTC.

J is TRBJ2-5 and V is TRBV5-1; 8 bases align to TRBD2. After removal of 2 bases from V and 2 bases from J, the junction contained 5 bases not matched to a gene. This CDR3 region has 15 residues. Per germline, CDR1 SGHRS and CDR2 YFSETQ. The CDR3 DNA is TGCGCCAGCAGCTTCGTAGCGGGGAGACAAGAGACCCAGTACTTC. Translated: CASSFVAGRQETQYF.

The chain employs TRBV5-1 and TRBJ1-6; D gene ambiguous. With 0 bases removed from V and 3 bases from J, the gap between germline ends came to 10 bases. This CDR3 region has 16 residues. CDR1 is SGHRS, CDR2 YFSETQ, per germline. The CDR3 region is CASSLGGDLYNSPLHF. CDR3 nucleotide sequence: TGCGCCAGCAGCTTGGGCGGAGATCTCTATAATTCACCCCTCCACTTT.

The chain uses TRBV11-3 and TRBJ2-7; 11 nucleotides agree with TRBD1. The ends lost 7 bases at V and 0 bases at J; junction bases unmatched: 8. The CDR3 has 16 amino acids. The germline V gene has CDR1 SGHNT and CDR2 YENEEA. The CDR3: CASIPLDRGLSYEQYV. DNA for the CDR3: TGTGCCAGCATCCCCTTGGACAGGGGGCTCTCCTACGAGCAGTACGTC.

The chain is built from TRBV11-2 and TRBJ2-5, with D tentatively TRBD1 (6 bases). Germline V gives CDR1 SGHAT, CDR2 FQNNGV. Trimming stripped 3 bases from V and 3 bases from J, with 8 bases between. The CDR3 covers 13 residues. CDR3 in amino acids: CASSFNREETQYF. The DNA for the CDR3 is TGTGCCAGCAGCTTCAACAGGGAAGAGACCCAGTACTTC. The full variable domain, completed using reference TRBV11-2 and TRBJ2-5, is EAGVAQSPRYKIIEKRQSVAFWCNPISGHATLYWYQQILGQGPKLLIQFQNNGVVDDSQLPKDRFSAERLKGVDSTLKIQPAKLEDSAVYLCASSFNREETQYFGPGTRLLVL.

This sequence joins TRBV10-2 and TRBJ1-1; 7 bases align to TRBD1. The CDR3 consists of 15 residues. Per the germline V gene, CDR1 is WSHSY and CDR2 is SAAADI. J lost 5 bases, V lost 5 bases, and 11 bases had no gene match. CDR3 coding DNA: TGCGCCAGCAGTCTGGGACAGCTAGGGGAGACTGAAGCTTTCTTT. This gives the protein CASSLGQLGETEAFF.

The V and J genes are TRBV10-3 and TRBJ1-5; the D is unclear. CDR1 and CDR2 (germline): ENHRY, SYGVKD. Trimming stripped 0 bases from V and 4 bases from J, with 7 bases between. There are 14 residues in the CDR3. This CDR3 is CAISESQTNQPQHF. The CDR3 nucleotides read TGTGCCATCAGTGAGTCTCAGACTAATCAGCCCCAGCATTTT.

This clone has more than one count but fewer than ten. The J gene is TRBJ2-2, the V gene TRBV15, with TRBD2 as a possible D gene (6 bases). The V end was cut by 8 bases, the J end by 1 base, with 14 bases between. This CDR3 spans 15 amino acids. Germline assignment: CDR1 LNHNV and CDR2 YYDKDF (reference sequence). This CDR3 reads CATAGGTVNTGELFF. The DNA of the CDR3 is TGTGCCACCGCAGGAGGGACTGTGAACACCGGGGAGCTGTTTTTT.

The chain couples TRBV4-1 to TRBJ2-7; TRBD1 matches at 9 bases. Germline V gene data show CDR1 as MGHRA and CDR2 as YSYEKL. V lost 4 bases to trimming and J lost 2 bases; unmatched junction nucleotides: 12. The CDR3 has 17 residues. CDR3 region: CASSLGQGPSRAYEQYF. Here the CDR3 DNA reads TGCGCCAGCAGCCTCGGACAGGGGCCGTCCCGAGCCTACGAGCAGTACTTC.

The genes are TRBV10-3 and TRBJ1-4; 11 positions match TRBD1. Germline-derived CDR1 and CDR2 are ENHRY and SYGVKD. The length of the CDR3 is 16 residues. The trim removed 3 bases at V and 6 bases at J, leaving 6 bases unmatched. CDR3 region: CAISDEKGQGDEKLFF. Here the CDR3 DNA reads TGTGCCATCAGTGATGAGAAGGGACAGGGGGATGAAAAACTGTTTTTT.

V gene TRBV30 combines with J gene TRBJ1-2, with TRBD1 matching over 12 bases. Germline CDR1 reads GTSNPN; CDR2 reads SVGIG (reference sequence). This CDR3 is built from 14 residues. V trimming: 5 bases; J trimming: 7 bases; junction bases outside the gene matches: 8. CDR3 coding DNA: TGTGCCTGGGAATCCGGGACAGGGGGCGGTGGCTACACCTTC. This gives the protein CAWESGTGGGGYTF. Based on the CDR3 plus reference TRBV30 and TRBJ1-2, the full variable domain is SQTIHQWPATLVQPVGSPLSLECTVEGTSNPNLYWYRQAAGRGLQLLFYSVGIGQISSEVPQNLSASRPQDRQFILSSKKLLLSDSGFYLCAWESGTGGGGYTFGSGTRLTVV.

This clone was seen just once. This chain links TRBV6-1 with TRBJ1-6, with 7 bases lining up with TRBD1. Germline CDR1 MNHNS, CDR2 SASEGT. This CDR3 has 15 residues. V lost 7 bases and J lost 9; bases outside the gene matches: 12. CDR3 DNA: TGTGCCAGCAAAGCCCTCACAGGGGATTTTTCACCCCTCCACTTT. Its translation: CASKALTGDFSPLHF.

The chain joins TRBV6-1 to TRBJ1-4; 10 bases are shared with TRBD1. This CDR3 is built from 14 residues. Per the germline V gene, CDR1 is MNHNS and CDR2 is SASEGT. V gave up 10 bases and J gave up 7 bases; unmatched junction bases: 9. The DNA of the CDR3 is TGTGCCACCCAGACAGGGGGCGGGGGTGAAAAACTGTTTTTT. This encodes CATQTGGGGEKLFF.

The chain is built from TRBV27 and TRBJ2-6; D is perhaps TRBD2 (5 bases). V shed 4 bases and J shed 0 bases, with 10 bases lying between them. Germline V CDR1 and CDR2: MNHEY, SMNVEV (reference sequence). CDR3 length equals 16 residues. Here the CDR3 DNA reads TGTGCCAGCAGTTACTCCGGGGACTCTGGGGCCAACGTCCTGACTTTC. It encodes CASSYSGDSGANVLTF.

This clone has only one observation. This chain uses TRBV18 with TRBJ1-1; D may be TRBD1 (5 bases). Germline V gene data show CDR1 as KGHSH and CDR2 as LQKENI. Deletions cut 0 bases from V and 3 bases from J, with 8 bases between. CDR3 length: 14 residues. The CDR3 nucleotides read TGTGCCAGCTCACCACCGTTAGGGGACACTGAAGCTTTCTTT. Its protein product is CASSPPLGDTEAFF.

V is TRBV5-4 and J is TRBJ2-7; possible D gene TRBD1, 5 bases. Trimming took off 0 bases at V and 6 bases at J, with 13 bases between the two ends. The V gene's germline CDR1 is SGHNT and CDR2 YYREEE (reference sequence). The CDR3 has 14 residues. The chain's CDR3 is CASSLGGLQGEQYV. The CDR3 DNA reads as TGTGCCAGCAGCTTGGGGGGCCTACAAGGCGAGCAGTACGTC.

The chain joins TRBV2 to TRBJ2-3; D is possibly TRBD1 (5 bases). The V end lost 8 bases, the J end lost 0 bases, and 12 bases lay between the germline ends. The germline CDR1 and CDR2 sequences are SNHLY and FYNNEI. This CDR3 spans 14 amino acids. CDR3 region: CASFDSPSTDTQYF. The CDR3 bases are TGTGCCAGCTTCGACAGCCCTAGCACAGATACGCAGTATTTT. The full variable domain, rest sourced from reference TRBV2 and TRBJ2-3, is EPEVTQTPSHQVTQMGQEVILRCVPISNHLYFYWYRQILGQKVEFLVSFYNNEISEKSEIFDDQFSVERPDGSNFTLKIRSTKLEDSAMYFCASFDSPSTDTQYFGPGTRLTVL.

V gene TRBV5-4 combines with J gene TRBJ1-1, with 7 bases aligning to TRBD1. Germline V gene sequence: CDR1 SGHNT, CDR2 YYREEE (reference sequence). This CDR3 region has 14 residues. V dropped 3 bases and J dropped 3; count of bases not matched to a gene: 5. The chain's CDR3 is CASSSRDSDTEAFF. Written as DNA, the CDR3 is TGTGCCAGCAGCTCCCGGGACAGCGACACTGAAGCTTTCTTT.

The chain recombines TRBV15 with TRBJ2-6; a possible D gene is TRBD2 (5 bases). Germline-derived CDR1 and CDR2 are LNHNV and YYDKDF (reference sequence). This CDR3 contains 16 residues. The ends were cut back, 3 bases at V and 1 base at J, with 10 bases in the middle. The CDR3 protein is CATSSSRGSGANVLTF. CDR3 sequence (DNA): TGTGCCACCAGCAGCTCCCGGGGATCTGGGGCCAACGTCCTGACTTTC. The variable domain in full, with the rest retrieved from reference TRBV15 and TRBJ2-6, is DAMVIQNPRYQVTQFGKPVTLSCSQTLNHNVMYWYQQKSSQAPKLLFHYYDKDFNNEADTPDNFQSRRPNTSFCFLDIRSPGLGDTAMYLCATSSSRGSGANVLTFGAGSRLTVL.

The chain combines TRBV5-1 with TRBJ2-1, with 7 bases aligning to TRBD2. Germline-derived CDR1 and CDR2 are SGHRS and YFSETQ. The CDR3 runs 13 residues. V lost 0 bases and J lost 10; bases outside the gene matches: 4. The CDR3 sequence: CASSLGSSGEQFF. As DNA, the CDR3 is TGCGCCAGCAGCTTGGGAAGTAGCGGGGAGCAGTTCTTC.

The chain is built from TRBV7-9 and TRBJ2-2; TRBD2 matches at 12 bases. CDR1 and CDR2 from the germline V gene are SEHNR and FQNEAQ (reference sequence). CDR3 length equals 16 residues. The ends lost 4 bases at V and 5 bases at J; junction bases unmatched: 5. DNA for the CDR3: TGTGCCAGCAGCTACCTAGCGGGGGGGCTTACCGGGGAGCTGTTTTTT. This sequence encodes CASSYLAGGLTGELFF.

CDR3 sequence reads: CASSPVGRRRGGVDEQFF. In DNA form, the CDR3 reads TGCGCCAGCAGCCCTGTCGGGCGACGACGAGGGGGTGTTGATGAGCAGTTCTTC. The genes are TRBV4-1 and TRBJ2-1, with D maybe TRBD1 (6 bases). V lost 4 bases to trimming and J lost 8 bases, with 27 bases between them. The CDR3 has 18 residues. Germline V CDR1 and CDR2: MGHRA, YSYEKL.

This clone was observed a single time. The chain couples TRBV7-2 to TRBJ1-5; D possibly corresponds to TRBD1 (5 bases). CDR3 size: 13 residues. The V gene's germline CDR1 is SGHTA and CDR2 FQGNSA. V shed 5 bases and J shed 5 bases, with 10 bases lying between them. CDR3 protein: CASSAGWYQPQHF. CDR3 bases: TGTGCCAGCAGCGCAGGGTGGTATCAGCCCCAGCATTTT.

This clone was seen more than once but under ten times. This chain links TRBV6-5 with TRBJ2-5; D perhaps matches TRBD2 (5 bases). The CDR3 is 15 residues long. Germline CDR1 reads MNHEY; CDR2 reads SVGAGI. V shed 5 bases and J shed 4 bases, with 17 bases lying between them. The CDR3 reads CASSTRSGTLETQYF. CDR3 in DNA: TGTGCCAGCAGTACGAGAAGCGGTACGCTAGAGACCCAGTACTTC.

This clone was counted between two and nine times. V is TRBV6-6 and J is TRBJ2-5, with 8 bases identical to TRBD1. J was trimmed by 5 bases and V by 2 bases; bases with no gene match: 7. This CDR3 has 15 residues. Germline CDR1 is MNHNY and CDR2 is SVGAGI (reference sequence). The CDR3 sequence: CASSYLTQGAETQYF. The CDR3 DNA reads as TGTGCCAGCAGTTACCTGACTCAGGGGGCCGAGACCCAGTACTTC.

The chain joins TRBV5-1 to TRBJ2-4; no clear D gene. Germline V gene sequence: CDR1 SGHRS, CDR2 YFSETQ. This CDR3 is 19 amino acids long. V dropped 3 bases and J dropped 0 bases, with 22 bases sitting between them. The CDR3 DNA reads TGCGCCAGCAGCTCACGGATGACATTTTCACCCATAGCCAAAAACATTCAGTACTTC. Translation: CASSSRMTFSPIAKNIQYF.

Details on this clone: Relative to the germline gene, one junction end is altered; a read error may explain this. This chain links TRBV7-7 with TRBJ2-2, with 7 bases identical to TRBD2. The CDR3 sequence is 12 residues long. Germline-derived CDR1 and CDR2 are SSHAT and FNYEAQ (reference sequence). The CDR3 DNA is TGTGCTAGCAGCCCGGGGGGCGGGGAGCTGTTTTTT. This codes for CASSPGGGELFF.